The rows below give T cell receptor beta chains drawn from one sample of a study of neurological immune-mediated disorders. TCRdb re-derived calls from the 5' RACE reads in MiXCR, one entry per CDR3 protein. The data contain tens of thousands of distinct CDR3 sequences, about 13% of them singletons. The specimen was PBMCs. The receptors shown here come from a female donor with HTLV-1-associated myelopathy (HAM/TSP). The CDR3 runs from the conserved cysteine through the conserved F or W. The D gene is left open where the match is weak. The listing skips clone size in some rows; elsewhere it reads once, few, many or a size class.

j_gene	v_gene	d_gene	abundance	CDR3nt	CDR3aa
TRBJ2-3	TRBV5-5	NA	many	TGTGCCAGCAGCTTCGACATTTCCCCTAGCACAGATACGCAGTATTTT	CASSFDISPSTDTQYF
TRBJ2-7	TRBV12-3/TRBV12-4	NA	many	TGTGCCAGCAGCCAAAACTCCTACGAGCAGTACTTC	CASSQNSYEQYF
TRBJ1-5	TRBV24-1	NA	few	TGTGCCACCAGTGATGTACTTAGCAATCAGCCCCAGCATTTT	CATSDVLSNQPQHF
TRBJ2-3	TRBV29-1	TRBD1	many	TGCAGCGTAGTAGGATATAGTAAACAGGGGGTGGACACAGATACGCAGTATTTT	CSVVGYSKQGVDTDTQYF
TRBJ1-1	TRBV7-8	NA	NA	TGTGCCAGCAGCTTAGTGGGCAGTTTGAACACTGAAGCTTTCTTT	CASSLVGSLNTEAFF
TRBJ2-2	TRBV7-9	NA	many	TGTGCCAGCAGCTTCGCAGACACCGGGGAGCTGTTTTTT	CASSFADTGELFF
TRBJ1-2	TRBV7-9	NA	many	TGTGCCAGCAGCCGATCGAGACAGGCCTTCGACTATGGCTACACCTTC	CASSRSRQAFDYGYTF
TRBJ2-7	TRBV20-1	NA	few	TGCAGTGCTTCCCGAGGGGGGCAGCAGTACTTC	CSASRGGQQYF
TRBJ2-2	TRBV7-7	NA	many	TGTGCTAGCAGCACCGACGGGGCCGCCGGGGAGCTGTTTTTT	CASSTDGAAGELFF
TRBJ1-6	TRBV4-1	NA	NA	TGCGTCAGCAGCCAAGAGGGATGGGACATAGGCTCACCCCTACACTTT	CVSSQEGWDIGSPLHF
TRBJ1-4	TRBV5-5	NA	many	TGTGCCAGCAGCCTCGGCCCCAAAGGGGGAGGTGAAAAACTGTTTTTT	CASSLGPKGGGEKLFF
TRBJ2-3	TRBV10-2	TRBD2	many	TGCGCCAGCAGTGAAATTAGCGGGGGCCCACCCGATACGCAGTATTTT	CASSEISGGPPDTQYF
TRBJ1-2	TRBV10-3	NA	many	TGTGCCATCATCCCAAGGAGGGGGAACCCTTCAAGATATGGCTACACCTTC	CAIIPRRGNPSRYGYTF
TRBJ2-2	TRBV10-3	TRBD1	many	TGTGCCATCAGGCAACAGGGGGGAACCGGGGAGCTGTTTTTT	CAIRQQGGTGELFF
TRBJ1-1	TRBV12-3/TRBV12-4	NA	NA	TGTGCCAGCACCGTAGGGGACACTGAAGCTTTCTTT	CASTVGDTEAFF
TRBJ2-1	TRBV3-1	TRBD2	once	TGTGCCAGCAGCCAAGTAGCGGGGGTGGACAATGAGCAGTTCTTC	CASSQVAGVDNEQFF
TRBJ1-5	TRBV6-1	NA	many	TGTGCCAGCACCCAAGGGAGTAGCAATCAGCCCCAGCATTTT	CASTQGSSNQPQHF
TRBJ2-1	TRBV4-2	NA	NA	TGTGCCAGCAGCCAAGGTGCTATACCGGGATCAGGCAATGAGCAGTTCTTC	CASSQGAIPGSGNEQFF
TRBJ1-5	TRBV10-3	TRBD1	medium-sized	TGTGCCATCAGTGGAAAGGGACAGCTCAATCAGCCCCAGCATTTT	CAISGKGQLNQPQHF
TRBJ2-1	TRBV7-3	NA	many	TGTGCCAGCAGCGTGGGCGTATTCCGCACCAATGAGCAGTTCTTC	CASSVGVFRTNEQFF
TRBJ1-2	TRBV5-1	NA	NA	TGCGCCAGCAGCGTACAGGGAGGGTATGGCTACACCTTC	CASSVQGGYGYTF
TRBJ1-5	TRBV28	NA	many	TGTGCCAGCAGAGAAGTCCCCTCCAATCAGCCCCAGCATTTT	CASREVPSNQPQHF
TRBJ1-5	TRBV5-4	TRBD1	NA	TGTGCCAGCCGAGCTTCCGGCGGCGGGACAGACCTTAATCAGCCCCAGCATTTT	CASRASGGGTDLNQPQHF
TRBJ2-5	TRBV5-1	TRBD1	many	TGCGCCAGCAGCCCCCAGGGACAGGGGCTCCGGGAGACCCAGTACTTC	CASSPQGQGLRETQYF
TRBJ1-1	TRBV28	TRBD1	many	TGTGCCAGCAGCCAGACAGGGCGGGCCACTGAAGCTTTCTTT	CASSQTGRATEAFF
TRBJ2-3	TRBV5-1	TRBD1	many	TGCGCCAGCAGCTTCGACAGGGGGCTAGATACGCAGTATTTT	CASSFDRGLDTQYF
TRBJ1-3	TRBV9	NA	NA	TGTGCCAGCAGCCCTATGATACACCCCTCTTCTGGAAACACCATATATTTT	CASSPMIHPSSGNTIYF
TRBJ2-1	TRBV3-1	TRBD2	many	TGTGCCAGCAGCCAAGCGGGGGGGGATGAGCAGTTCTTC	CASSQAGGDEQFF
TRBJ2-5	TRBV11-2	TRBD2	many	TGTGCCAGCACCTCCGGGGCTAGCGGGGGGCAAGAGACCCAGTACTTC	CASTSGASGGQETQYF
TRBJ2-5	TRBV6-2/TRBV6-3	NA	many	TGTGCCAGCAGTGACCGTAGGGGGGCCGGGACCCAGTACTTC	CASSDRRGAGTQYF
TRBJ2-3	TRBV9	NA	many	TGTGCCAGCAGCGAAGGAGATACGCAGTATTTT	CASSEGDTQYF
TRBJ2-7	TRBV12-3/TRBV12-4	TRBD1	few	TGTGCCAGCAGTCCCCCGGGACCCGGACAGGCGCGGGAGCAGTACTTC	CASSPPGPGQAREQYF
TRBJ2-1	TRBV5-1	NA	many	TGCGCCAGCAGCTTCCGGGGGATCCACAATGAGCAGTTCTTC	CASSFRGIHNEQFF
TRBJ2-5	TRBV7-2	TRBD1	many	TGTGCCAGCAGCTGGGGACAGGGAGGGGTTCAAGAGACCCAGTACTTC	CASSWGQGGVQETQYF